This entry concerns a single T cell receptor beta chain. The length of the CDR3 is 12 residues. Germline lookup yields CDR1 LNHDA and CDR2 SQIVND (reference sequence). V lost 8 bases, J lost 6 bases, and 10 bases lay in between. Only in-frame clones appear in the TCRdb table, and some are missing; sequencing was by immunoSEQ multiplex PCR. The sample lists fewer than 200,000 clones; roughly 87% were seen once. The data derive from a study of blood T cell repertoires in COVID-19. Sequencing was performed on peripheral blood. The TCR comes from a man aged 18-30 years who had recovered from COVID-19. The V call is TRBV19, the J call TRBJ2-2, with TRBD1 as a possible D gene (5 bases). Written as DNA, the CDR3 is TGTGCCAGTCATTTAGGGGCCGGGGAGCTGTTTTTT. Its translation is CASHLGAGELFF. Complete variable domain (other parts from reference TRBV19 and TRBJ2-2): DGGITQSPKYLFRKEGQNVTLSCEQNLNHDAMYWYRQDPGQGLRLIYYSQIVNDFQKGDIAEGYSVSREKKESFPLTVTSAQKNPTAFYLCASHLGAGELFFGEGSRLTVL.